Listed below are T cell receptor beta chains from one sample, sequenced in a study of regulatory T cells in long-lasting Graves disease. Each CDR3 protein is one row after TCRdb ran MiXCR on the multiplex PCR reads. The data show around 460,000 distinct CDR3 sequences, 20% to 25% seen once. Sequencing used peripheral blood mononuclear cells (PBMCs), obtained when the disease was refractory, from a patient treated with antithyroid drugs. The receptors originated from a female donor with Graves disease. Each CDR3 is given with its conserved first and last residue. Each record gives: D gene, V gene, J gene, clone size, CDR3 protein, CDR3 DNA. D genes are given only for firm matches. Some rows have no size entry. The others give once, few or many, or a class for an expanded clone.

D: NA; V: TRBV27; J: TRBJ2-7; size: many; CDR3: CASSPGTIPIGSDEQYF; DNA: TGTGCCAGCAGTCCTGGGACCATCCCTATCGGGAGTGACGAGCAGTACTTC
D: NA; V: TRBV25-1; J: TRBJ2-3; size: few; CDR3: CASSIQGARTDTQYF; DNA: TGTGCCAGCAGTATACAGGGCGCGCGCACAGATACGCAGTATTTT
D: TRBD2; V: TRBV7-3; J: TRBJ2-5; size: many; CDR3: CASSTTGGGAETQYF; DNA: TGTGCCAGCAGCACCACGGGCGGGGGAGCAGAGACCCAGTACTTC
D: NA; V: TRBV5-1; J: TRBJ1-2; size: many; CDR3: CASSLWTANYGYTF; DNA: TGCGCCAGCAGCCTGTGGACAGCTAACTATGGCTACACCTTC
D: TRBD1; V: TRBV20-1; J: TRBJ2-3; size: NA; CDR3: CSARDSGGGTDTQYF; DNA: TGCAGTGCTAGAGATTCAGGGGGAGGCACAGATACGCAGTATTTT
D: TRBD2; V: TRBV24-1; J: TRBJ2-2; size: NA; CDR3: CATRPGLAGDGNTGELFF; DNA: TGTGCCACCAGACCGGGACTAGCGGGAGACGGGAACACCGGGGAGCTGTTTTTT
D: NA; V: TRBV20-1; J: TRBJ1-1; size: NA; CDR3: CSAREDSNTEAFF; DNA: TGCAGTGCTAGGGAGGACAGTAACACTGAAGCTTTCTTT
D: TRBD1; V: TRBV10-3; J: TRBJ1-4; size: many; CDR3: CAISASPGQGSTNEKLFF; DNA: TGTGCCATCAGTGCCTCTCCGGGACAGGGGTCAACTAATGAAAAACTGTTTTTT
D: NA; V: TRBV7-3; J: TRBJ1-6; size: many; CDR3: CASSYPRLAYNSPLHF; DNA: TGTGCCAGCAGCTACCCCCGGCTGGCCTATAATTCACCCCTCCACTTT
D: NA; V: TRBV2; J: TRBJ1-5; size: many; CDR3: CASSDLAQPQHF; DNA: TGTGCCAGCAGTGATCTCGCGCAGCCCCAGCATTTT
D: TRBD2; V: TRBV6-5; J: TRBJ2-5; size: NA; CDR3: CASSYLRLAGDYETQYF; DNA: TGTGCCAGCAGTTACCTACGACTAGCGGGAGATTATGAGACCCAGTACTTC
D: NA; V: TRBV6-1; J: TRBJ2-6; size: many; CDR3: CATSREEGASGANVLTF; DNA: TGTGCCACCTCCAGGGAAGAGGGAGCCTCTGGGGCCAACGTCCTGACTTTC
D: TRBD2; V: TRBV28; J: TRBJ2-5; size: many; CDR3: CASSLGLAGGPGTQYF; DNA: TGTGCCAGCAGTCTTGGACTAGCGGGGGGCCCGGGGACCCAGTACTTC
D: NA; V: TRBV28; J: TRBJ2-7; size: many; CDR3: CASSDPGPSYEQYF; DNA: TGTGCCAGCAGTGATCCGGGTCCTTCCTACGAGCAGTACTTC
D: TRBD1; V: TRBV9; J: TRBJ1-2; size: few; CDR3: CASSVAVDRANYGYTF; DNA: TGTGCCAGCAGCGTAGCTGTGGACAGGGCTAACTATGGCTACACCTTC
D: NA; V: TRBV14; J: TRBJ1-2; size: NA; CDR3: CASSQVTGTYTF; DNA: TGTGCCAGCAGCCAAGTAACCGGGACCTACACCTTC
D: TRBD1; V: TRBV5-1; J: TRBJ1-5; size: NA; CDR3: CASSLGTGVNSNQPQHF; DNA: TGCGCCAGCAGCTTGGGTACAGGGGTAAATAGCAATCAGCCCCAGCATTTT
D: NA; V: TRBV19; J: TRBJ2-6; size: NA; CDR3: CASSAEQVSGANVLTF; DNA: TGTGCCAGTAGTGCCGAACAGGTCTCTGGGGCCAACGTCCTGACTTTC
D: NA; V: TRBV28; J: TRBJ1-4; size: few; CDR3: CASRGSTNEKLFF; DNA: TGTGCCAGCCGGGGAAGCACTAATGAAAAACTGTTTTTT
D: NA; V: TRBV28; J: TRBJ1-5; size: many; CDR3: CASSFLTETNQPQHF; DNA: TGTGCCAGCAGTTTCCTGACAGAGACCAATCAGCCCCAGCATTTT
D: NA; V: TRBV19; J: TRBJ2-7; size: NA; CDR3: CASSHSPDYEQYF; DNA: TGTGCCAGTAGTCACTCCCCGGACTACGAGCAGTACTTC
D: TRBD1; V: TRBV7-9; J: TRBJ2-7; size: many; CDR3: CASSPRDRGPYEQYF; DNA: TGTGCCAGCAGCCCCCGGGACAGGGGCCCTTACGAGCAGTACTTC
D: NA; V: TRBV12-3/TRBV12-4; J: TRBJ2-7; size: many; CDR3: CASSPGLYGHEQYF; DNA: TGTGCCAGCAGCCCTGGCCTTTATGGCCACGAGCAGTACTTC
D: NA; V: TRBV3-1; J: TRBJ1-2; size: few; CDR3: CASSQKEYYGYTF; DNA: TGTGCCAGCAGCCAAAAGGAGTACTATGGCTACACCTTC
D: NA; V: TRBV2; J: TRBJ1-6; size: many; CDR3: CATRIDFSYNSPLHF; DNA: TGTGCCACCAGGATAGACTTCTCCTATAATTCACCCCTCCACTTT
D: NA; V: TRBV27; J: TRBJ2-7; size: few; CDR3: CASSLSGVAEQYF; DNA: TGTGCCAGCAGTTTATCGGGGGTTGCCGAGCAGTACTTC
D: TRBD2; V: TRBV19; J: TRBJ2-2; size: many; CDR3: CASRFEREVGELFF; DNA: TGTGCCAGCCGGTTCGAGCGGGAGGTCGGGGAGCTGTTTTTT
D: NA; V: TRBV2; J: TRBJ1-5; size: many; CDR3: CATLVEGKPQHF; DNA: TGTGCCACCCTCGTGGAGGGGAAGCCCCAGCATTTT
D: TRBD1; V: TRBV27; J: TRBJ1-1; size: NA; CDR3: CASRRLGQPNTEAFF; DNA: TGTGCCAGCAGGCGCCTGGGACAGCCGAACACTGAAGCTTTCTTT